This entry lists 24 T cell receptor beta chains sequenced from one sample in a study of T cell changes during pregnancy in multiple sclerosis. TCRdb keeps only in-frame clones here, not all; method: immunoSEQ multiplex PCR. The table has about 92,000 clones, almost 95% seen once. The sample here was peripheral blood, taken in the third trimester of pregnancy. Receptors originate from a female donor with multiple sclerosis, enrolled in a pregnancy study.

V is TRBV11-2 and J is TRBJ2-7; TRBD1 matches 12 bases. CDR3 length: 15 amino acids. The germline V gene encodes CDR1 SGHAT and CDR2 FQNNGV. V trimming: 3 bases; J trimming: 3 bases; junction bases outside the gene matches: 3. Here the CDR3 DNA reads TGTGCCAGCAGCTTGGGACAGGGGGCTTACTACGAGCAGTACTTC. As protein: CASSLGQGAYYEQYF.

The chain employs TRBV4-2 and TRBJ1-5; TRBD1 matches 7 bases. V was clipped by 4 bases and J by 3 bases; unmatched bases: 6. Germline V gene lookup returns CDR1 LGHNA and CDR2 YNFKEQ. This CDR3 contains 15 residues. The CDR3 coding sequence is TGTGCCAGCAGCCTCAAGGGACAGAACAATCAGCCCCAGCATTTT. Protein: CASSLKGQNNQPQHF.

The chain has TRBV5-4 and TRBJ1-1; no reliable D call. V was pared by 1 base and J by 1 base, with 8 bases between. The CDR3 runs 14 residues. Per germline, CDR1 SGHNT and CDR2 YYREEE (reference sequence). The CDR3 here is CASSLYVQNTEAFF. DNA of the CDR3: TGTGCCAGCAGCTTGTATGTACAGAACACTGAAGCTTTCTTT.

As concerns this clone: The same CDR3 also results from other DNA sequences found in this sample. V is TRBV9 and J is TRBJ1-3; D not certain. V was cut by 0 bases and J by 0 bases, with 7 bases left in between. There are 15 residues in the CDR3. Germline CDR1 SGDLS, CDR2 YYNGEE. The CDR3 reads CASSVDGSSGNTIYF. For the CDR3, the DNA is TGTGCCAGCAGCGTAGATGGGAGCTCTGGAAACACCATATATTTT.

The chain is built from TRBV2 and TRBJ1-3; TRBD1 might be the D (6 bases). Trimming stripped 11 bases from V and 2 bases from J, with 19 bases between. The CDR3 sequence is 15 residues long. The V gene's germline CDR1 is SNHLY and CDR2 FYNNEI. In nucleotides, the CDR3 is TGTGCCGGGGATTCGGGGGGGGGCGCTGGAAACACCATATATTTT. This translates into CAGDSGGGAGNTIYF.

The rearrangement joins TRBV27 to TRBJ2-1, with D perhaps TRBD1 (6 bases). Trimming cost V 5 bases and J 0 bases, with 14 bases left between them. Per germline, CDR1 MNHEY and CDR2 SMNVEV (reference sequence). There are 16 residues in the CDR3. The CDR3 bases are TGTGCCAGCAGTCCCAACAGGGCTAGCTCCTACAATGAGCAGTTCTTC. Its protein product is CASSPNRASSYNEQFF.

The chain has TRBV28 and TRBJ2-7, with 8 bases matching TRBD1. The CDR3 contains 15 residues. From germline, CDR1 is MDHEN and CDR2 SYDVKM. Germline trimming cut 4 bases from V and 6 bases from J; bases unmatched to any gene: 11. Written as DNA, the CDR3 is TGTGCCAGCAGTTGGACTGGACAGGGAAAAGGCGAGCAGTACTTC. Translated, it gives CASSWTGQGKGEQYF.

The V call is TRBV6-5, the J call TRBJ2-2; 7 bases match TRBD1. Germline V gene sequence: CDR1 MNHEY, CDR2 SVGAGI. This CDR3 region has 15 residues. With 5 bases clipped from V and 5 bases from J, the junction kept 8 bases outside the gene matches. In nucleotides, the CDR3 is TGTGCCAGCAGTAGAACGACAGGGCCAACCGGGGAGCTGTTTTTT. Residues: CASSRTTGPTGELFF.

This chain connects TRBV9 to TRBJ2-1, with 9 positions matching TRBD1. Germline assignment: CDR1 SGDLS and CDR2 YYNGEE. The CDR3 spans 15 residues. The V and J ends lost 4 bases and 2 bases, in that order; junction bases with no gene match: 4. The CDR3 DNA is TGTGCCAGCAGCTCCGGGACAGGGCCCTACAATGAGCAGTTCTTC. This translates into CASSSGTGPYNEQFF.

This chain links TRBV15 with TRBJ1-5; possibly TRBD1 for D (5 bases). This CDR3 has 16 residues. Germline V gives CDR1 LNHNV, CDR2 YYDKDF (reference sequence). Trimming took 5 bases from V and 5 from J, leaving 19 bases between them. CDR3 region: CATSLTPWRGDQPQHF. In nucleotides, the CDR3 is TGTGCCACCAGCTTAACGCCCTGGCGGGGGGATCAGCCCCAGCATTTT.

The V and J genes are TRBV12-5 and TRBJ2-2, with D maybe TRBD2 (5 bases). V dropped 0 bases and J dropped 7 bases, with 18 bases sitting between them. The CDR3 length is 17 residues. Germline values: CDR1 LGHNT, CDR2 FRNRAP. In nucleotides, the CDR3 is TGTGCTAGTGGTTTGGTGGGCGGTATGCGGAGGATCGGGGAGCTGTTTTTT. It yields the protein CASGLVGGMRRIGELFF.

The sample holds one count of this clone. The chain uses TRBV6-6 and TRBJ1-3; tentatively, D is TRBD1 (6 bases). The CDR3 loop spans 16 amino acids. Germline lookup yields CDR1 MNHNY and CDR2 SVGAGI (reference sequence). V shed 4 bases and J shed 1 base, with 14 bases lying between them. CDR3 nucleotide sequence: TGTGCCAGCAGTTCTCGAATAGGGGGTTCTGGAAACACCATATATTTT. It is translated as CASSSRIGGSGNTIYF.

The chain recombines TRBV2 with TRBJ2-5; 7 positions agree with TRBD2. V was clipped by 7 bases and J by 5 bases; unmatched bases: 7. The germline CDR1 and CDR2 sequences are SNHLY and FYNNEI. The length of the CDR3 is 13 residues. CDR3 sequence: CASMAGVGETQYF. The CDR3 DNA sequence: TGTGCCAGCATGGCGGGAGTGGGGGAGACCCAGTACTTC.

The CDR3 DNA reads TGTGCCAGCTCGCCTAGCGGGATAGGCACAGATACGCAGTATTTT. Protein sequence: CASSPSGIGTDTQYF. This chain links TRBV18 with TRBJ2-3; TRBD2 agrees at 9 bases. CDR3 length: 15 amino acids. J lost 1 base, V lost 6 bases, and 5 bases had no gene match. Looked up from germline, CDR1 is KGHSH and CDR2 is LQKENI. Full variable domain (outside the CDR3, taken from reference TRBV18 and TRBJ2-3): NAGVMQNPRHLVRRRGQEARLRCSPMKGHSHVYWYRQLPEEGLKFMVYLQKENIIDESGMPKERFSAEFPKEGPSILRIQQVVRGDSAAYFCASSPSGIGTDTQYFGPGTRLTVL.

V is TRBV5-1 and J is TRBJ1-1, with TRBD1 matching over 8 bases. There are 17 residues in the CDR3. Germline CDR1 reads SGHRS; CDR2 reads YFSETQ. V trimming: 5 bases; J trimming: 1 base; junction bases outside the gene matches: 13. In DNA, the CDR3 is TGCGCCAGCAGTGGAGTTGCGACAGGGGCGACGAACACTGAAGCTTTCTTT. It translates to CASSGVATGATNTEAFF. The whole variable domain, remainder taken from reference TRBV5-1 and TRBJ1-1, is KAGVTQTPRYLIKTRGQQVTLSCSPISGHRSVSWYQQTPGQGLQFLFEYFSETQRNKGNFPGRFSGRQFSNSRSEMNVSTLELGDSALYLCASSGVATGATNTEAFFGQGTRLTVV.

The chain couples TRBV15 to TRBJ1-3; tentative D call: TRBD1 (5 bases). Germline V gene lookup returns CDR1 LNHNV and CDR2 YYDKDF (reference sequence). V lost 0 bases and J lost 3, with 12 bases in between. The CDR3 length is 16 residues. The DNA of the CDR3 is TGTGCCACCAGCAGAGACCCGACAGAACATGGAAACACCATATATTTT. Its protein is CATSRDPTEHGNTIYF.

The genes are TRBV15 and TRBJ1-1; 7 bases fit TRBD1. The CDR3 has 15 residues. Trimming took 5 bases from V and 3 from J; bases not matched to a gene: 9. The germline V gene has CDR1 LNHNV and CDR2 YYDKDF (reference sequence). The CDR3 region has the DNA TGTGCCACCAGCTCACAATCTACAGGGGACACTGAAGCTTTCTTT. Amino acids: CATSSQSTGDTEAFF.

The rearrangement joins TRBV5-1 to TRBJ2-7; D not certain. CDR1 is SGHRS and CDR2 is YFSETQ in the germline V gene. This CDR3 has 18 residues. Trimming cost V 2 bases and J 3 bases, with 24 bases left between them. The CDR3 DNA follows: TGCGCCAGCAGCTTAAGGCCAGTCCCTACCCTAGGCCTCTACGAGCAGTACTTC. Protein sequence: CASSLRPVPTLGLYEQYF.

The V and J genes are TRBV6-5 and TRBJ1-1, with 9 positions matching TRBD1. J was trimmed by 5 bases and V by 5 bases; bases with no gene match: 3. This CDR3 has 13 amino acids. The germline V gene has CDR1 MNHEY and CDR2 SVGAGI. DNA for the CDR3: TGTGCCAGCAGTCGACAGGGGGGGACTGAAGCTTTCTTT. The encoded protein is CASSRQGGTEAFF.

This chain joins TRBV4-2 and TRBJ2-7; no reliable D call. The CDR3 is 12 amino acids. V was clipped by 1 base and J by 1 base, with 2 bases between them. Germline values: CDR1 LGHNA, CDR2 YNFKEQ. CDR3 sequence reads: CASSQVSYEQYF. The CDR3, as DNA: TGTGCCAGCAGCCAAGTATCCTACGAGCAGTACTTC.

The gene calls are TRBV2 and TRBJ1-1; 9 bases agree with TRBD1. The CDR3 covers 16 residues. The germline gives CDR1 SNHLY, CDR2 FYNNEI. J gave up 3 bases and V 3 bases, and 8 bases lay outside the gene matches. The DNA of the CDR3 is TGTGCCAGCAGTGAGTTGGCCGGGACAGGGTACACTGAAGCTTTCTTT. This encodes CASSELAGTGYTEAFF.

The chain is built from TRBV29-1 and TRBJ1-3; D remains ambiguous. Trimming took 6 bases from V and 0 from J, leaving 3 bases between them. This CDR3 comprises 11 residues. Germline loops: CDR1 SQVTM, CDR2 ANQGSEA. CDR3 in amino acids: CSVSSGNTIYF. CDR3 nucleotides: TGCAGCGTCAGCTCTGGAAACACCATATATTTT. Full variable domain (remainder filled in from reference TRBV29-1 and TRBJ1-3): SAVISQKPSRDICQRGTSLTIQCQVDSQVTMMFWYRQQPGQSLTLIATANQGSEATYESGFVIDKFPISRPNLTFSTLTVSNMSPEDSSIYLCSVSSGNTIYFGEGSWLTVV.

V gene TRBV28 combines with J gene TRBJ2-1; 11 bases are a match to TRBD1. The germline V gene has CDR1 MDHEN and CDR2 SYDVKM. With 4 bases clipped from V and 3 bases from J, the junction kept 2 bases outside the gene matches. The CDR3 covers 15 residues. The CDR3 reads CASSSGQGVYNEQFF. CDR3 sequence (DNA): TGTGCCAGCAGTTCGGGACAGGGGGTCTACAATGAGCAGTTCTTC.

As DNA, the CDR3 is TGTGCCATCAGTGAGATGAGGGATCAGCCCCAGCATTTT. This codes for CAISEMRDQPQHF. This chain links TRBV10-3 with TRBJ1-5; D uncertain. This CDR3 contains 13 residues. Trimming pared 2 bases from V and 5 bases from J, leaving 7 bases between. CDR1 and CDR2 (germline): ENHRY, SYGVKD.